These 27 T cell receptor beta chains were all obtained from the same sample, sequenced in a study of blood T cells in healthy people across ages. A second PCR, run for 7 to 11 cycles, used a sample-barcoded 5' primer plus a J-beta primer mix. TCRdb re-called the 5' RACE reads through MiXCR, storing one row per CDR3 protein. The sample contains more than 800,000 distinct CDR3 sequences, 25% to 35% of which appear only once. What was sequenced was blood. All receptors derive from an elderly woman in good health.

This clonotype was recorded at least ten times. CDR3: CASSHGQGQDGYTF. The CDR3 coding sequence is TGTGCCAGCAGCCATGGACAGGGGCAAGATGGCTACACCTTC. The chain employs TRBV7-9 and TRBJ1-2, with 9 nucleotides matching TRBD1. Germline lookup yields CDR1 SEHNR and CDR2 FQNEAQ (reference sequence). Germline trimming cut 5 bases from V and 6 bases from J; bases unmatched to any gene: 7. The CDR3 sequence is 14 residues long.

The chain links TRBV19 to TRBJ2-4; D possibly corresponds to TRBD1 (6 bases). Germline CDR1 and CDR2: LNHDA and SQIVND (reference sequence). The CDR3 runs to 12 residues. Trimming took 7 bases from V and 5 from J, leaving 9 bases between them. The CDR3 nucleotides read TGTGCCAGTAAGAACAGGGAAAACATTCAGTACTTC. This translates into CASKNRENIQYF.

This clonotype was counted only a few times. V gene TRBV28 combines with J gene TRBJ2-7, with D possibly TRBD1 on 5 matching bases. CDR1 and CDR2 from the germline V gene are MDHEN and SYDVKM. The V gene lost 6 bases and the J gene lost 5 bases, with 17 bases spanning the gap. There are 14 residues in the CDR3. The CDR3 coding sequence is TGTGCCAGCAGGGCGGTCAGGGTTCCGGACGAGCAGTACTTC. Protein product: CASRAVRVPDEQYF.

The table lists this clonotype with many counts. DNA of the CDR3: TGTGCCAGCAGCTTCGAGGGGGCGGGCACAGATACGCAGTATTTT. This translates into CASSFEGAGTDTQYF. The chain joins TRBV7-9 to TRBJ2-3; 7 bases are shared with TRBD1. The CDR3 has 15 residues. In germline, CDR1 is SEHNR, CDR2 FQNEAQ (reference sequence). J gave up 1 base and V 3 bases, and 4 bases lay outside the gene matches. The whole variable domain, filled in from reference TRBV7-9 and TRBJ2-3, reads DTGVSQNPRHKITKRGQNVTFRCDPISEHNRLYWYRQTLGQGPEFLTYFQNEAQLEKSRLLSDRFSAERPKGSFSTLEIQRTEQGDSAMYLCASSFEGAGTDTQYFGPGTRLTVL.

As for this clonotype: This could be a read error, since a much larger clone is one nucleotide away. The chain is built from TRBV6-1 and TRBJ2-3; D remains ambiguous. The CDR3 is 10 amino acids. Trimming pared 7 bases from V and 6 bases from J, leaving 5 bases between. CDR1 and CDR2 from the germline V gene are MNHNS and SASEGT. The CDR3 spells CASTEDTQYF. The CDR3 nucleotides are TGTGCCAGCACGGAGGATACGCAGTATTTT.

This clonotype has just a few counts. A much larger clone is a single base away; this may be a read error. This chain links TRBV5-1 with TRBJ2-7; 10 nucleotides align to TRBD2. The length of the CDR3 is 15 residues. Per the germline V gene, CDR1 is SGHRS and CDR2 is YFSETQ. The V segment lost 0 bases and the J segment 7 bases; nucleotides outside the gene matches: 7. The CDR3 reads CASSLVSSGGNEQYF. The DNA for the CDR3 is TGCGCCAGCAGCTTGGTCTCTAGCGGGGGCAATGAGCAGTACTTC.

A remark on this clonotype: A much larger clone lies a single base off, so this may be a read error. The chain links TRBV9 to TRBJ2-1; 14 nucleotides align to TRBD2. Germline V gene data show CDR1 as SGDLS and CDR2 as YYNGEE. V was clipped by 0 bases and J by 12 bases; unmatched bases: 5. This CDR3 comprises 15 residues. The CDR3 reads CASSVGLAGGYAQFF. In DNA, the CDR3 is TGTGCCAGCAGCGTAGGACTAGCGGGGGGGTATGCGCAGTTCTTC.

This clonotype was seen a few times. The gene calls are TRBV20-1 and TRBJ2-7; possible D gene TRBD2, 6 bases. Germline CDR1 reads DFQATT; CDR2 reads SNEGSKA (reference sequence). This CDR3 region has 17 residues. The germline V and J ends were trimmed by 1 base and 4 bases, with 23 bases remaining between them. This CDR3 reads CSARVLHPGLGFYEQYF. The CDR3 DNA reads as TGCAGTGCTAGAGTTTTACATCCGGGACTTGGATTTTACGAGCAGTACTTC.

This clonotype was seen ten or more times. The V call is TRBV28, the J call TRBJ2-5, with TRBD1 as a possible D gene (5 bases). CDR3 length equals 14 residues. V shed 1 base and J shed 2 bases, with 8 bases lying between them. Germline loops: CDR1 MDHEN, CDR2 SYDVKM. The CDR3, as DNA: TGTGCCAGCAGTTTATCCCCAGGGCAAGAGACCCAGTACTTC. This codes for CASSLSPGQETQYF.

This clonotype was detected only a few times. J is TRBJ2-7 and V is TRBV29-1; 11 bases agree with TRBD2. This CDR3 has 16 residues. Trimming cost V 5 bases and J 3 bases; bases outside gene matches: 12. Germline V gene lookup returns CDR1 SQVTM and CDR2 ANQGSEA. The CDR3 nucleotides are TGCAGCGTTTTCACTCTCGGGACTAGCGGTGGCTACGAGCAGTACTTC. Amino acid sequence: CSVFTLGTSGGYEQYF.

At least ten counts were recorded for this clonotype. V usage is TRBV6-5 and J usage is TRBJ1-2; TRBD1 might be the D (5 bases). The germline gives CDR1 MNHEY, CDR2 SVGAGI. The CDR3 is made up of 16 amino acids. The V end was cut by 6 bases, the J end by 2 bases, with 19 bases between. CDR3 amino acids: CASSPEGWARNYGYTF. The DNA for the CDR3 is TGTGCCAGCAGCCCCGAGGGGTGGGCCAGGAACTATGGCTACACCTTC.

This clonotype was recorded at least ten times. CDR3 protein: CSVAGGTNNYGYTF. The DNA of the CDR3 is TGCAGCGTGGCCGGTGGGACTAATAACTATGGCTACACCTTC. The chain carries TRBV29-1 and TRBJ1-2; D is possibly TRBD1 (5 bases). Per germline, CDR1 SQVTM and CDR2 ANQGSEA. The CDR3 spans 14 residues. V lost 6 bases to trimming and J lost 1 base, with 15 bases between them.

This chain connects TRBV4-3 to TRBJ2-2; D may be TRBD1 or TRBD2 (6 bases each). V gave up 4 bases and J gave up 3 bases, with 12 bases separating them. The CDR3 runs to 15 residues. Germline V lookup: CDR1 LGHNA, CDR2 YSLEER. CDR3: CASSLEGGDTGELFF. CDR3 nucleotide sequence: TGCGCCAGCAGCCTTGAGGGGGGTGACACCGGGGAGCTGTTTTTT.

The table lists this clonotype with many counts. The rearrangement links TRBV5-6 to TRBJ1-5; D not resolved. With 7 bases removed from V and 0 bases from J, the gap between germline ends came to 11 bases. The CDR3 consists of 14 residues. The germline V gene has CDR1 SGHDT and CDR2 YYEEEE. The CDR3 spells CASRRAASNQPQHF. DNA for the CDR3: TGTGCCAGCCGTAGGGCAGCTAGCAATCAGCCCCAGCATTTT.

The sample holds many counts of this clonotype. V is TRBV18 and J is TRBJ2-7; tentatively, D is TRBD1 (7 bases). The CDR3 runs to 16 residues. In germline, CDR1 is KGHSH, CDR2 LQKENI. V gave up 3 bases and J gave up 8 bases, with 23 bases separating them. The chain's CDR3 is CASSPSAGGNPTQQYF. The DNA of the CDR3 is TGTGCCAGCTCACCCTCGGCAGGGGGGAATCCTACGCAGCAGTACTTC.

This clonotype was recorded at least ten times. The rearrangement links TRBV24-1 to TRBJ2-1, with 9 bases that match TRBD2. This CDR3 comprises 16 residues. The junction had 12 bases not matched to a gene; V was cut back by 7 bases and J by 6 bases. Germline V gene data show CDR1 as KGHDR and CDR2 as SFDVKD. The CDR3 here is CATSEERGVRGNEQFF. In nucleotides, the CDR3 is TGTGCCACCAGCGAGGAGCGGGGGGTTCGTGGCAATGAGCAGTTCTTC.

Notes on this clonotype: One base away lies a much larger clone, so this may be a sequencing read error. The V and J genes are TRBV6-2 or TRBV6-3 and TRBJ2-3, with 8 nucleotides matching TRBD1. Germline V gives CDR1 MNHEY, CDR2 SVGEGT. The CDR3 is 15 residues long. In DNA form, the CDR3 reads TGTGCCAGCAGTACCCGGGACAGGCCCACAGATACGCGGTATTTT. Protein: CASSTRDRPTDTRYF.

This clonotype was seen only a few times. A much bigger clone sits one base away, suggesting this may be a read error. This chain links TRBV29-1 with TRBJ2-1; the match to TRBD1 covers 7 bases. The last part of the DNA fits TRBJ2-7 better; the J call may be wrong. The CDR3 has 13 residues. Looked up from germline, CDR1 is SQVTM and CDR2 is ANQGSEA. As DNA, the CDR3 is TGCAGCGTAGCGGACAGGAGACACAATGAGCAGTACTTC. As protein: CSVADRRHNEQYF.

Ten or more counts support this clonotype. CDR3 protein: CSGEARGKSSYEQYF. DNA for the CDR3: TGCAGTGGGGAAGCGCGGGGAAAGAGCTCCTACGAGCAGTACTTC. The V gene is TRBV20-1, the J gene TRBJ2-7; tentatively, D is TRBD2 (6 bases). Per the germline V gene, CDR1 is DFQATT and CDR2 is SNEGSKA (reference sequence). The CDR3 sequence is 15 residues long. The V end lost 7 bases, the J end lost 0 bases, and 19 bases lay between the germline ends.

A note on this clonotype: One base away lies a much larger clone, so this may be a sequencing read error. This chain links TRBV7-6 with TRBJ2-1, with 11 bases aligning to TRBD2. Germline values: CDR1 SGHVS, CDR2 FNYEAQ. With 1 base clipped from V and 0 bases from J, the junction kept 2 bases outside the gene matches. The CDR3 is 17 amino acids. The CDR3 spells CASSLVLAGDSYNEQFF. The CDR3 DNA follows: TGTGCCAGCAGCTTAGTACTAGCGGGGGACTCCTACAATGAGCAGTTCTTC.

This clonotype showed up many times. The chain couples TRBV20-1 to TRBJ1-1; weak D call: TRBD1 (6 bases). This CDR3 spans 15 amino acids. Trimming removed 0 bases at V and 2 bases at J, with 13 bases between. CDR1 is DFQATT and CDR2 is SNEGSKA in the germline V gene (reference sequence). The CDR3 DNA reads TGCAGTGCTAGAGACCCGGGACACATTAACACTGAAGCTTTCTTT. Amino acids: CSARDPGHINTEAFF.

This clonotype was picked up many times. In DNA form, the CDR3 reads TGTGCCACCAGCAGAGGTAGCCCGGATCGGGAGTACTTC. Encoded protein: CATSRGSPDREYF. The J gene is TRBJ2-7, the V gene TRBV15; unclear D gene. The CDR3 consists of 13 residues. V dropped 1 base and J dropped 11 bases, with 15 bases sitting between them. From germline, CDR1 is LNHNV and CDR2 YYDKDF (reference sequence).

This clonotype was detected ten times or more. The gene calls are TRBV5-1 and TRBJ1-1; TRBD1 matches at 9 bases. Germline lookup yields CDR1 SGHRS and CDR2 YFSETQ. This CDR3 comprises 14 residues. With V trimmed by 4 bases and J by 8 bases, 9 bases remained unmatched. The chain's CDR3 is CASSGQGIPSEAFF. The CDR3 nucleotides are TGCGCCAGCAGCGGACAGGGGATCCCGTCGGAAGCTTTCTTT.

About this clonotype: This clone may be a read error of a much larger clone one base away. The rearrangement joins TRBV6-2 or TRBV6-3 to TRBJ2-7; D gene uncertain. From germline, CDR1 is MNHEY and CDR2 SVGEGT. The CDR3 length is 12 residues. In nucleotides, the CDR3 is TGTGCCAGCGGTTACCAGTCCTACGAGCAGTACTTC. Translation gives CASGYQSYEQYF.

Worth noting for this clonotype: Given a much more abundant clone one base away, this may be a read error. The DNA for the CDR3 is TGTGCCGGCAGCTTAGAATCTAGACCTGCGGGGGAGACCCAGTACTTC. Translated, it gives CAGSLESRPAGETQYF. The chain uses TRBV7-8 and TRBJ2-7; the D gene is possibly TRBD2 (6 bases). The end of the DNA aligns better with TRBJ2-5, so the J call may be wrong. CDR1 and CDR2 (germline): SGHVS, FQNEAQ. CDR3 length equals 16 residues.

Notes on this clonotype: Just one base apart from a much larger clone, this may be a read error. This rearrangement joins TRBV3-1 to TRBJ2-1; no firm D call. Per germline, CDR1 LGHDT and CDR2 YNNKEL (reference sequence). There are 12 residues in the CDR3. Trimming removed 1 base at V and 13 bases at J, with 11 bases between. CDR3 in DNA: TGTGCCAGCAGCCAAGCCTCCATCTCCCAGTTCTTC. The encoded protein is CASSQASISQFF.

The genes are TRBV18 and TRBJ2-3, with D perhaps matching TRBD2 (6 bases). The CDR3 has 16 amino acids. Per the germline V gene, CDR1 is KGHSH and CDR2 is LQKENI. Trimming took 5 bases from V and 1 from J, leaving 16 bases between them. CDR3 nucleotides: TGTGCCAGCTCATCCCCCGTGGGGGGTGGCACAGATACGCAGTATTTT. It yields the protein CASSSPVGGGTDTQYF.